A single sample gave rise to the 21 T cell receptor beta chains below, sequenced in a study of blood T cells in healthy people across ages. The authors ran a second PCR of about 7 to 11 cycles using a sample-barcoded 5' primer and a J-beta primer mix. A single record per CDR3 protein comes from TCRdb applying MiXCR to the 5' RACE reads. The sample has hundreds of thousands of distinct CDR3 sequences, about 30% seen once. Specimen: blood. Source of these receptors: a woman of 80 years or more in good health.

This clonotype was seen only a few times. The chain uses TRBV19 and TRBJ2-5, with TRBD1 as a possible D gene (6 bases). CDR1 is LNHDA and CDR2 is SQIVND in the germline V gene (reference sequence). The CDR3 spans 13 residues. With 9 bases removed from V and 3 bases from J, the gap between germline ends came to 14 bases. The CDR3 region is CASTGQFEETQYF. CDR3 sequence (DNA): TGTGCCAGCACAGGACAGTTCGAAGAGACCCAGTACTTC.

This clonotype has ten or more counts. The V gene is TRBV12-3 or TRBV12-4, the J gene TRBJ2-7; 10 positions match TRBD2. This CDR3 region has 15 residues. The junction had 5 bases not matched to a gene; V was cut back by 6 bases and J by 0 bases. CDR3 nucleotide sequence: TGTGCCAGCAGCTCTAGCGGGGGAGCCTCCTACGAGCAGTACTTC. It is translated as CASSSSGGASYEQYF.

J is TRBJ2-2 and V is TRBV5-1, with TRBD2 matching 9 bases. There are 18 residues in the CDR3. The J segment lost 2 bases and the V segment lost 4 bases, leaving 12 bases of the junction unmatched. Germline V gene data show CDR1 as SGHRS and CDR2 as YFSETQ. CDR3 bases: TGCGCCAGCAGCCAGGGAATACTAGCGGGTATCAACACCGGGGAGCTGTTTTTT. It is translated as CASSQGILAGINTGELFF.

This clonotype was detected ten times or more. This chain joins TRBV9 and TRBJ2-7; D is undetermined. Per germline, CDR1 SGDLS and CDR2 YYNGEE. The CDR3 runs 15 residues. Trimming removed 0 bases at V and 2 bases at J, with 12 bases between. CDR3 coding DNA: TGTGCCAGCAGCGTAGGGGTGGACGAAGCCTACGAGCAGTACTTC. Translating it yields CASSVGVDEAYEQYF.

This chain connects TRBV6-6 to TRBJ1-4, with TRBD1 as a possible D gene (6 bases). The CDR3 is 14 residues long. V shed 5 bases and J shed 4 bases, with 11 bases lying between them. The germline V gene has CDR1 MNHNY and CDR2 SVGAGI (reference sequence). The CDR3 nucleotides are TGTGCCAGCAGTAAGGACAGTATTAATGAAAAACTGTTTTTT. This encodes CASSKDSINEKLFF.

The genes are TRBV7-2 and TRBJ2-5; 9 bases map to TRBD1. CDR1 and CDR2 (germline): SGHTA, FQGNSA. The CDR3 sequence is 14 residues long. The trim removed 4 bases at V and 1 base at J, leaving 1 base unmatched. CDR3 sequence: CASSYRGPQETQYF. The CDR3 DNA is TGTGCCAGCAGCTACAGGGGGCCCCAAGAGACCCAGTACTTC.

This clonotype has a handful of counts. The J gene is TRBJ2-7, the V gene TRBV29-1; the D is unclear. This CDR3 region has 12 residues. V shed 2 bases and J shed 7 bases, with 12 bases lying between them. CDR1 and CDR2 from the germline V gene are SQVTM and ANQGSEA. The CDR3 is CSVESEVTEQYF. The CDR3 DNA reads TGCAGCGTTGAATCTGAGGTCACTGAGCAGTACTTC.

V usage is TRBV19 and J usage is TRBJ2-3; no definite D call. The CDR3 contains 15 residues. The germline V gene has CDR1 LNHDA and CDR2 SQIVND (reference sequence). Trimming removed 1 base from V and 2 bases from J, with 10 bases in between. CDR3 residues: CASSIGDGYTDTQYF. The CDR3 nucleotides are TGTGCCAGTAGTATAGGAGACGGATACACAGATACGCAGTATTTT.

This sequence joins TRBV19 and TRBJ1-5; 8 nucleotides line up with TRBD1. This CDR3 spans 17 amino acids. CDR1 is LNHDA and CDR2 is SQIVND in the germline V gene (reference sequence). The junction had 8 bases not matched to a gene; V was cut back by 4 bases and J by 0 bases. The CDR3 sequence: CASSTTGTGYSNQPQHF. The CDR3 coding sequence is TGTGCCAGTAGTACCACGGGGACAGGATATAGCAATCAGCCCCAGCATTTT.

The chain couples TRBV20-1 to TRBJ1-5; D unresolved. Between the trimmed V and J ends, which lost 5 bases and 3 bases, there was a span of 14 bases. CDR3 length: 14 amino acids. Germline CDR1 reads DFQATT; CDR2 reads SNEGSKA (reference sequence). The CDR3 bases are TGCAGTGCTGACTCAAGCAGTAACAATCAGCCCCAGCATTTT. Encoded protein: CSADSSSNNQPQHF.

For this clonotype: This may be a read error, as it is one base from a much larger clone. V gene TRBV5-6 combines with J gene TRBJ2-1, with D possibly being TRBD2 (6 bases). This CDR3 has 13 amino acids. Germline CDR1 is SGHDT and CDR2 is YYEEEE. CDR3 sequence (DNA): TGTGCCTGCAGCTTGCGTGATAGGCGGGATCAGTTCTTC. Its translation is CACSLRDRRDQFF.

This sequence joins TRBV4-3 and TRBJ1-5, with D possibly matching TRBD1 (5 bases). Per germline, CDR1 LGHNA and CDR2 YSLEER. Trimming removed 0 bases at V and 4 bases at J, with 10 bases between. The CDR3 has 15 residues. The CDR3 protein is CASSQDGGGNQPQHF. CDR3 DNA sequence: TGCGCCAGCAGCCAAGATGGCGGGGGAAATCAGCCCCAGCATTTT.

There are many counts of this clonotype. The CDR3 sequence is CASSHTPDTQYF. In DNA form, the CDR3 reads TGTGCCAGCAGCCATACCCCTGATACGCAGTATTTT. The chain recombines TRBV14 with TRBJ2-3, with D uncertain. Germline lookup yields CDR1 SGHDN and CDR2 FVKESK. CDR3 size: 12 residues. V was cut by 3 bases and J by 6 bases, with 7 bases left in between.

V usage is TRBV6-1 and J usage is TRBJ1-2, with 8 bases that match TRBD1. The CDR3 totals 11 residues. The germline V gene has CDR1 MNHNS and CDR2 SASEGT. Trimming cost V 7 bases and J 8 bases; bases outside gene matches: 3. The CDR3 is CASNDRGGYTF. CDR3 nucleotides: TGTGCCAGCAATGACAGGGGAGGCTACACCTTC.

This clonotype was picked up many times. V usage is TRBV20-1 and J usage is TRBJ2-2, with D tentatively TRBD2 (5 bases). The CDR3 runs to 15 residues. CDR1 and CDR2 from the germline V gene are DFQATT and SNEGSKA (reference sequence). The V end lost 1 base, the J end lost 6 bases, and 15 bases lay between the germline ends. The chain's CDR3 is CSARGQLRESGELFF. In DNA form, the CDR3 reads TGCAGTGCTAGAGGGCAACTACGGGAATCCGGGGAGCTGTTTTTT.

This clonotype was seen at least ten times. The chain joins TRBV20-1 to TRBJ2-7; TRBD2 matches at 9 bases. CDR3 length: 13 amino acids. From germline, CDR1 is DFQATT and CDR2 SNEGSKA (reference sequence). The trim removed 6 bases at V and 7 bases at J, leaving 10 bases unmatched. As DNA, the CDR3 is TGCAGTGCCCCCCTGGCGGGGGGGAGGGAGCAGTACTTC. Translation gives CSAPLAGGREQYF.

In this sample, this clonotype turned up many times. The chain is built from TRBV20-1 and TRBJ2-7; D is perhaps TRBD1 (6 bases). Trimming left V 7 bases short and J 6 bases short, with 16 bases between. The germline V gene encodes CDR1 DFQATT and CDR2 SNEGSKA (reference sequence). The CDR3 spans 12 residues. CDR3 DNA: TGCAGTGTTATGGGGGACAACCCCGAGCAGTACTTC. Translated: CSVMGDNPEQYF.

The chain is built from TRBV6-1 and TRBJ2-7; tentatively, D is TRBD2 (5 bases). The V end was cut by 7 bases, the J end by 2 bases, with 12 bases between. The CDR3 sequence is 13 residues long. CDR1 and CDR2 from the germline V gene are MNHNS and SASEGT. The CDR3: CASNRRGTYEQYF. CDR3 nucleotides: TGTGCCAGCAATCGTCGGGGAACCTACGAGCAGTACTTC.

Only a few counts were recorded for this clonotype. This rearrangement joins TRBV28 to TRBJ2-2, with 14 positions matching TRBD2. The CDR3 has 15 residues. Trimming cost V 5 bases and J 6 bases; bases outside gene matches: 2. CDR1 and CDR2 from the germline V gene are MDHEN and SYDVKM. The CDR3 here is CASSPTSGGAGELFF. The DNA for the CDR3 is TGTGCCAGCAGTCCGACTAGCGGGGGGGCCGGGGAGCTGTTTTTT.

There are a few counts of this clonotype. The chain couples TRBV2 to TRBJ1-5; unclear D gene. Germline-derived CDR1 and CDR2 are SNHLY and FYNNEI. V was trimmed by 5 bases and J by 2 bases, leaving 10 bases between them. This CDR3 contains 14 residues. The CDR3 spells CASSLRRGNQPQHF. DNA for the CDR3: TGTGCCAGCAGTCTGCGCCGTGGCAATCAGCCCCAGCATTTT.

The V gene is TRBV5-1, the J gene TRBJ1-4; 7 bases match TRBD1. CDR3 length equals 13 residues. The germline CDR1 and CDR2 sequences are SGHRS and YFSETQ. V lost 7 bases, J lost 8 bases, and 8 bases stayed unmatched. The CDR3 spells CASRQGGREKLFF. The CDR3 nucleotides are TGCGCCAGCCGACAGGGAGGAAGGGAAAAACTGTTTTTT.